This is a list of T cell receptor beta chains from one sample in a study of cytomegalovirus exposure and HLA in healthy donors. TCRdb's copy holds only in-frame clones and misses some; the assay was immunoSEQ multiplex PCR. In the table there are approximately 190,000 clones, roughly nine tenths of which are singletons. The sample taken for sequencing was PBMCs. The source is a boy under 10 years old in good health and CMV-seronegative. Each CDR3 is given with its conserved first and last residue. Each record gives: V gene, clone size, J gene, D gene, CDR3 DNA, CDR3 protein. A D gene is named only where the DNA matches it firmly. The size of a clone is reported for some rows only, either as once, few or many, or as a class for expanded clones.

>TRBV30|once|TRBJ1-1|NA
TGTGCCTGGAGTGTACTCAGGGCGGAGAACACTGAAGCTTTCTTT
CAWSVLRAENTEAFF
>TRBV30|NA|TRBJ2-5|NA
TGTGCCTGGAGTGTACTTGTCAGGCAAGAGACCCAGTACTTC
CAWSVLVRQETQYF
>TRBV30|NA|TRBJ1-5|TRBD1
TGTGCCTGGAGTAGGGGGGACAGAAATAATCAGCCCCAGCATTTT
CAWSRGDRNNQPQHF
>TRBV9|NA|TRBJ2-1|TRBD1
TGTGCCAGCAGCGTAGGCCAGGGGGCCTACAATGAGCAGTTCTTC
CASSVGQGAYNEQFF
>TRBV18|NA|TRBJ2-7|TRBD1
TGTGCCAGCTCACTGCGGACAGGGCTCGACGAGCAGTACTTC
CASSLRTGLDEQYF
>TRBV19|NA|TRBJ2-7|TRBD2
TGTGCCAGTAGTATTACTAGCGGAGGCTCCTACGAGCAGTACTTC
CASSITSGGSYEQYF
>TRBV13|NA|TRBJ1-1|TRBD1
TGTGCCAGCAGCTTACAGGGGGCGGCCACTGAAGCTTTCTTT
CASSLQGAATEAFF
>TRBV16|once|TRBJ2-7|NA
TGTGCCAGCAGCCAATCTTGGGGGCGAGGTCACGAGCAGTACTTC
CASSQSWGRGHEQYF
>TRBV9|NA|TRBJ1-1|NA
TGTGCCAGCAGCGTAGGGGTCCGGCAGCCGGGGACTGAAGCTTTCTTT
CASSVGVRQPGTEAFF
>TRBV7-2|NA|TRBJ1-2|NA
TGTGCCAGCAGCCCACAGGGATGGGAAGACTATGGCTACACCTTC
CASSPQGWEDYGYTF
>TRBV11-3|NA|TRBJ2-3|TRBD1
TGTGCCAGCAGCCTAGGACAGGGCCCAGATACGCAGTATTTT
CASSLGQGPDTQYF
>TRBV7-2|NA|TRBJ1-1|NA
TGTGCCAGCAGCTTAGAAGGGGTCAGGAGTACTGAAGCTTTCTTT
CASSLEGVRSTEAFF
>TRBV25-1|NA|TRBJ2-7|NA
TGTGCCAGCAGTGGGGAAACGGGGTACGAGCAGTACTTC
CASSGETGYEQYF